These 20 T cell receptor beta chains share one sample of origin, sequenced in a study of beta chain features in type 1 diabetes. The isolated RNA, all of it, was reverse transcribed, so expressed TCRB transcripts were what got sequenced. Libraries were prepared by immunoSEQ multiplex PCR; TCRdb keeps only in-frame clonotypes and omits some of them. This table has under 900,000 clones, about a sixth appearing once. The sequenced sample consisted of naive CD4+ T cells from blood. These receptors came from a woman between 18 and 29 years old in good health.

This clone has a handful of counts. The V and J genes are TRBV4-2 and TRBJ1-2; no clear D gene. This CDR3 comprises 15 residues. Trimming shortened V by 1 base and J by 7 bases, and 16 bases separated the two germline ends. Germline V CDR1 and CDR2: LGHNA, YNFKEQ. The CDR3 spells CASSQVLASSSGYTF. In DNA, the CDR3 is TGTGCCAGCAGCCAAGTTCTGGCTTCTTCTTCTGGCTACACCTTC.

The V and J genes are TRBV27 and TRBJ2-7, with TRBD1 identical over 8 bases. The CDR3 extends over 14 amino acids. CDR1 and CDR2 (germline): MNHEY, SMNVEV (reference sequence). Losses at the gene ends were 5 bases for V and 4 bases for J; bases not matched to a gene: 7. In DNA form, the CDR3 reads TGTGCCAGCAGTCGACAGGGGTGGGGTTACGAGCAGTACTTC. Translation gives CASSRQGWGYEQYF.

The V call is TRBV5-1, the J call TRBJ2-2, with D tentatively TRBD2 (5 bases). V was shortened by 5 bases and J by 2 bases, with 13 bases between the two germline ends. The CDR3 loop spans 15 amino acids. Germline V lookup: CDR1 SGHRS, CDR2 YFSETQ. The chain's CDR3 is CASRNAGVNTGELFF. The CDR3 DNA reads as TGCGCCAGCAGAAACGCCGGGGTAAACACCGGGGAGCTGTTTTTT. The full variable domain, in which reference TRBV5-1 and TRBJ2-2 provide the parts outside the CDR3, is KAGVTQTPRYLIKTRGQQVTLSCSPISGHRSVSWYQQTPGQGLQFLFEYFSETQRNKGNFPGRFSGRQFSNSRSEMNVSTLELGDSALYLCASRNAGVNTGELFFGEGSRLTVL.

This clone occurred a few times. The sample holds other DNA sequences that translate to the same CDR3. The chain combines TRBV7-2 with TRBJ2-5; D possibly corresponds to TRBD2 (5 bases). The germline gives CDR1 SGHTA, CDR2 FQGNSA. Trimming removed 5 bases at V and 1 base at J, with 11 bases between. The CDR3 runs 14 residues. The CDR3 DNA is TGTGCCAGCAGCCTAGGAGGTGGCCAAGAGACCCAGTACTTC. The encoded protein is CASSLGGGQETQYF.

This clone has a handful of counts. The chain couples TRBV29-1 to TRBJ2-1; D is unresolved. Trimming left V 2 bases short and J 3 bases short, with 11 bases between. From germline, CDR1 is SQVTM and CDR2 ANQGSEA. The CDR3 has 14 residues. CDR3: CSVELLGFYNEQFF. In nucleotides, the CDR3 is TGCAGCGTTGAATTGCTCGGCTTCTACAATGAGCAGTTCTTC.

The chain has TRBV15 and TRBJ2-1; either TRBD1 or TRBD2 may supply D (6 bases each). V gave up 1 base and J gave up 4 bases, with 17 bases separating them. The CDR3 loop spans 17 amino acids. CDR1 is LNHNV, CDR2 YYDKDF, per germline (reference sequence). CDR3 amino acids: CATSRAGASILYNEQFF. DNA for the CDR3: TGTGCCACCAGCAGAGCGGGGGCCAGTATACTTTACAATGAGCAGTTCTTC.

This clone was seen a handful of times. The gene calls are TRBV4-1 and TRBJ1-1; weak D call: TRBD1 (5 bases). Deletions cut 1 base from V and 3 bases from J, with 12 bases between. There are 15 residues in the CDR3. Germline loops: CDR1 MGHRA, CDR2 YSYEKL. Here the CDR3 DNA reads TGCGCCAGCAGCCAAGCGGGGAAAGGGGACACTGAAGCTTTCTTT. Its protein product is CASSQAGKGDTEAFF.

DNA of the CDR3: TGCGCCAGCAGCTTGGCCCCGGAAAACTATGGCTACACCTTC. It codes for CASSLAPENYGYTF. The rearrangement uses TRBV5-1 and TRBJ1-2; D not resolved. Between the trimmed V and J ends, which lost 0 bases and 2 bases, there was a span of 8 bases. Looked up from germline, CDR1 is SGHRS and CDR2 is YFSETQ. The CDR3 extends over 14 amino acids.

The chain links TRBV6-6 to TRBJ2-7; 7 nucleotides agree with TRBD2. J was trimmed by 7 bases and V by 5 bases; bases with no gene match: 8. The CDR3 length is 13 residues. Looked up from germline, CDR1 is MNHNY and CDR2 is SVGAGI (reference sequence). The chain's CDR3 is CASSVSGTREQYF. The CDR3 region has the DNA TGTGCCAGCAGTGTCAGCGGGACGCGGGAGCAGTACTTC.

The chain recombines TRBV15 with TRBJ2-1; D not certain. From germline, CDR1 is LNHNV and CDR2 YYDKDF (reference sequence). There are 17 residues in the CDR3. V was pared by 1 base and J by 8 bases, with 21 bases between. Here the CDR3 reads CATSRARYRHPGDEQFF. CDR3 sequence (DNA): TGTGCCACCAGCAGAGCGAGGTACCGGCATCCCGGTGATGAGCAGTTCTTC.

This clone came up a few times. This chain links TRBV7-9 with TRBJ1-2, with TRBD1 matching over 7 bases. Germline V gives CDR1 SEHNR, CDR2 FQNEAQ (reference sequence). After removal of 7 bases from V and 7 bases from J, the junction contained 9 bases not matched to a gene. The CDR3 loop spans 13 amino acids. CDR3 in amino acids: CASMTGPLSGYTF. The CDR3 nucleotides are TGTGCCAGCATGACAGGGCCACTGAGTGGCTACACCTTC.

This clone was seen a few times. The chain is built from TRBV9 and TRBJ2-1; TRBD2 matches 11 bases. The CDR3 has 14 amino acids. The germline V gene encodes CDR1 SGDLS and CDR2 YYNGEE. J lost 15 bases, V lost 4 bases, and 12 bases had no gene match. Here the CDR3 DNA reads TGTGCCAGCAGCCCATTAGCGGGAGGGCCTGTTACGTTCTTC. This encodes CASSPLAGGPVTFF.

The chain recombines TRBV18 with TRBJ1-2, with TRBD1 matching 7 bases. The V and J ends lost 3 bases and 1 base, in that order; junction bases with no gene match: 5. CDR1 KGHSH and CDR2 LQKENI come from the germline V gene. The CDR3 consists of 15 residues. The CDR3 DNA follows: TGTGCCAGCTCACCGGGGGGACAGCTTAACTATGGCTACACCTTC. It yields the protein CASSPGGQLNYGYTF.

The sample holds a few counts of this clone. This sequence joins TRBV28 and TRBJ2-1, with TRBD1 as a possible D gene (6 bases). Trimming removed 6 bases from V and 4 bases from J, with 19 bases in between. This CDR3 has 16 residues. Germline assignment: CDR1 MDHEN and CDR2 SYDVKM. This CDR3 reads CASRLKRYRAYNEQFF. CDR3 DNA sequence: TGTGCCAGCAGGTTGAAACGGTACAGGGCATACAATGAGCAGTTCTTC. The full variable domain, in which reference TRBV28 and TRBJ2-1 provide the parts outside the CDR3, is DVKVTQSSRYLVKRTGEKVFLECVQDMDHENMFWYRQDPGLGLRLIYFSYDVKMKEKGDIPEGYSVSREKKERFSLILESASTNQTSMYLCASRLKRYRAYNEQFFGPGTRLTVL.

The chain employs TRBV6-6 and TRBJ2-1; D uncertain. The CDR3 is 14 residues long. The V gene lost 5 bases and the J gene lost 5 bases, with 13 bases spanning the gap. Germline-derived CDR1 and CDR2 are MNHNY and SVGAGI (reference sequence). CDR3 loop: CASSPRAGNNEQFF. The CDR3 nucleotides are TGTGCCAGCAGTCCCCGGGCCGGAAACAATGAGCAGTTCTTC.

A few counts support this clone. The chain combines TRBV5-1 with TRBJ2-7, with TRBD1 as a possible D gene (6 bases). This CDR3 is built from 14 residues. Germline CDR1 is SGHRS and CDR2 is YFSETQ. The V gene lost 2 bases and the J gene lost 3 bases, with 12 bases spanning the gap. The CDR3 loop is CASSFFTGNYEQYF. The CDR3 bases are TGCGCCAGCAGCTTTTTTACAGGGAACTACGAGCAGTACTTC.

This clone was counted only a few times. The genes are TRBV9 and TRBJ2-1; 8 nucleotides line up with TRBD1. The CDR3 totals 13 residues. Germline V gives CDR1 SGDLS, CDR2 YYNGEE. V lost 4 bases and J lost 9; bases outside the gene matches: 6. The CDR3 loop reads CASSYQGATEQFF. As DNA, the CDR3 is TGTGCCAGCAGCTACCAGGGGGCTACTGAGCAGTTCTTC.

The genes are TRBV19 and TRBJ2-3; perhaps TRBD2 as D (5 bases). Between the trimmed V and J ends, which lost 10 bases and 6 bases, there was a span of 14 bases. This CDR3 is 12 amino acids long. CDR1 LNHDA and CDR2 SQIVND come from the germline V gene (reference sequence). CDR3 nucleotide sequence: TGTGCCACTCTGGGAGTCCTGGATACGCAGTATTTT. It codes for CATLGVLDTQYF.

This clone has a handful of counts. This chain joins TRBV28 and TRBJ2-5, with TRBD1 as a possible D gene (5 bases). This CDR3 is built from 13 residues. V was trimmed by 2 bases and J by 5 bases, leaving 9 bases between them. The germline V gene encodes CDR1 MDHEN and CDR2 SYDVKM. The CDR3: CASSLQGFETQYF. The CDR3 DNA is TGTGCCAGCAGTTTACAGGGCTTTGAGACCCAGTACTTC.

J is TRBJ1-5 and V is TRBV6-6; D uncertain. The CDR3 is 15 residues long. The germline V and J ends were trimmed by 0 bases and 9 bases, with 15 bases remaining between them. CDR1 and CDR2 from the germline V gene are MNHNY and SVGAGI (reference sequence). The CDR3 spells CASSYSASMFSPQHF. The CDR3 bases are TGTGCCAGCAGTTACTCGGCCAGTATGTTTTCGCCCCAGCATTTT.